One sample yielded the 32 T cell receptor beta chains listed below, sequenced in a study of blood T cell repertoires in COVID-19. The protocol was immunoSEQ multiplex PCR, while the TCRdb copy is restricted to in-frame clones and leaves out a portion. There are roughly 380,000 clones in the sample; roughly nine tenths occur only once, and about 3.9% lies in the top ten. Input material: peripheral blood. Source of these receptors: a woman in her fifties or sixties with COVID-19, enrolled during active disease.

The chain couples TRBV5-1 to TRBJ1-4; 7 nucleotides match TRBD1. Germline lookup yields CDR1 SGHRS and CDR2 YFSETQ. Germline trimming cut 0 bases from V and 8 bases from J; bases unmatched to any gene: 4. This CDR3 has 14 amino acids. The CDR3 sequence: CASSLEGGNEKLFF. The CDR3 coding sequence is TGCGCCAGCAGCTTGGAAGGGGGCAACGAAAAACTGTTTTTT.

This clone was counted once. CDR3 loop: CASSIVGRGSFVTPQHF. The CDR3 bases are TGTGCCAGTAGTATAGTCGGCAGGGGGTCTTTTGTTACGCCCCAGCATTTT. This rearrangement joins TRBV19 to TRBJ1-5, with TRBD1 matching over 7 bases. Unmatched junction bases numbered 15, after V lost 1 base and J lost 9 bases. The CDR3 extends over 17 amino acids. CDR1 and CDR2 from the germline V gene are LNHDA and SQIVND (reference sequence). Full variable domain (outside the CDR3, taken from reference TRBV19 and TRBJ1-5): DGGITQSPKYLFRKEGQNVTLSCEQNLNHDAMYWYRQDPGQGLRLIYYSQIVNDFQKGDIAEGYSVSREKKESFPLTVTSAQKNPTAFYLCASSIVGRGSFVTPQHFGDGTRLSIL.

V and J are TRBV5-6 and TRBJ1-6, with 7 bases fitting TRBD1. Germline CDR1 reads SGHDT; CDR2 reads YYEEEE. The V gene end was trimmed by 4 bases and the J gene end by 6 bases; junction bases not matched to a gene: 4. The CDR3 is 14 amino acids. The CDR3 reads CASSTGQPNSPLHF. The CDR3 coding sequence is TGTGCCAGCAGCACGGGACAGCCTAATTCACCCCTCCACTTT.

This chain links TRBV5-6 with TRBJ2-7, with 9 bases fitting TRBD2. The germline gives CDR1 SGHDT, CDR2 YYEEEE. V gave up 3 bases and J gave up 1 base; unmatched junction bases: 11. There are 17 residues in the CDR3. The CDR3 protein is CASSSPKGAGGSYEQYF. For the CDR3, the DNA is TGTGCCAGCAGCTCGCCGAAGGGAGCGGGGGGATCCTACGAGCAGTACTTC.

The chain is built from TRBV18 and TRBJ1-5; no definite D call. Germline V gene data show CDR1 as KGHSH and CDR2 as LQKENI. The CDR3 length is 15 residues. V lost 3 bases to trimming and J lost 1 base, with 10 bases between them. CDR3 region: CASSPGVPSNQPQHF. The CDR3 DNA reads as TGTGCCAGCTCACCGGGAGTTCCGAGCAATCAGCCCCAGCATTTT.

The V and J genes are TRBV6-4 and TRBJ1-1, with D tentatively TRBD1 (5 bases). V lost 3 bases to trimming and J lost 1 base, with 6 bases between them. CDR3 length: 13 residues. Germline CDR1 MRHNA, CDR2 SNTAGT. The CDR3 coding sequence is TGTGCCAGCAGTGATAGGGGGAACACTGAAGCTTTCTTT. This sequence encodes CASSDRGNTEAFF.

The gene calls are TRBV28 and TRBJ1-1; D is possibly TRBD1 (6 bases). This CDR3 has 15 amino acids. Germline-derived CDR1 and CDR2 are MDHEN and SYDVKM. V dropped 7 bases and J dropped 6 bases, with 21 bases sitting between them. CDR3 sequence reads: CASIPGGRWVPEAFF. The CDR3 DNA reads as TGTGCCAGCATCCCGGGGGGCAGATGGGTACCTGAAGCTTTCTTT.

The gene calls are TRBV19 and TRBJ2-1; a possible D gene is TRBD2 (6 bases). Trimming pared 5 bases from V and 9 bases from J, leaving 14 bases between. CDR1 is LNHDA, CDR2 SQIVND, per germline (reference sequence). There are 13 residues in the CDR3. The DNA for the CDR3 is TGTGCCAGTAGTGGGTTAGCGGTGGGTGAGCAGTTCTTC. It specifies CASSGLAVGEQFF.

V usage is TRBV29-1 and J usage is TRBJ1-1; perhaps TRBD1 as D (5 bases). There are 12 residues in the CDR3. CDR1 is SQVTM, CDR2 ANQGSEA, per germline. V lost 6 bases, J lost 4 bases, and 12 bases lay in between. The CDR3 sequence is CSVGLGGTEAFF. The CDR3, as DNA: TGCAGCGTGGGCCTCGGGGGCACTGAAGCTTTCTTT.

The CDR3 sequence is CASSRNSRQGRSEKLFF. CDR3 DNA: TGCGCCAGCAGCCGAAACTCTAGACAGGGCAGGAGTGAAAAACTGTTTTTT. J is TRBJ1-4 and V is TRBV4-1; TRBD1 agrees at 7 bases. With V trimmed by 4 bases and J by 7 bases, 15 bases remained unmatched. CDR3 length equals 17 residues. The germline V gene encodes CDR1 MGHRA and CDR2 YSYEKL.

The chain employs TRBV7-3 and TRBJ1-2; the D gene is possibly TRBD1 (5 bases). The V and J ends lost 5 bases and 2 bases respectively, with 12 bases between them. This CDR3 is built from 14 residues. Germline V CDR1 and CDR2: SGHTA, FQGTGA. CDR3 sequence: CASSATPGNYGYTF. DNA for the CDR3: TGTGCCAGCAGCGCCACCCCAGGGAACTATGGCTACACCTTC.

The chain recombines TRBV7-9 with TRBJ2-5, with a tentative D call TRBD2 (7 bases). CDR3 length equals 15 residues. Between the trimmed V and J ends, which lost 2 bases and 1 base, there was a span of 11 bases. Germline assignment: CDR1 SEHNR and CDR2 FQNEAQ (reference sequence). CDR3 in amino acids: CASSLWRGPQETQYF. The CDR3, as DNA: TGTGCCAGCAGCTTATGGCGGGGGCCCCAAGAGACCCAGTACTTC.

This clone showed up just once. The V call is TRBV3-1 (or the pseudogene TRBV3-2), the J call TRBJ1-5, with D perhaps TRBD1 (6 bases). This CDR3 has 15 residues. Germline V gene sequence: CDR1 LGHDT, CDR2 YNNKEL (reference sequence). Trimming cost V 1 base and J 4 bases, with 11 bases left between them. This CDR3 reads CASSQAGTGNQPQHF. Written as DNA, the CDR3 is TGTGCCAGCAGCCAAGCAGGAACAGGGAATCAGCCCCAGCATTTT.

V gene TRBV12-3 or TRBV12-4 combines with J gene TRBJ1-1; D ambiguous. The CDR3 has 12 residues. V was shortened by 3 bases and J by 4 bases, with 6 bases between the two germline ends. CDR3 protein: CASSFQATEAFF. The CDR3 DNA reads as TGTGCCAGCAGTTTTCAGGCCACTGAAGCTTTCTTT.

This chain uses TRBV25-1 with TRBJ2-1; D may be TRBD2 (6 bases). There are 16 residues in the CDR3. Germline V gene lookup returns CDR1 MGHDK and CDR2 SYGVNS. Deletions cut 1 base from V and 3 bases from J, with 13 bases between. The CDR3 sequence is CASSEWRGEYYNEQFF. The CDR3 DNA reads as TGTGCCAGCAGTGAATGGCGCGGGGAATACTACAATGAGCAGTTCTTC.

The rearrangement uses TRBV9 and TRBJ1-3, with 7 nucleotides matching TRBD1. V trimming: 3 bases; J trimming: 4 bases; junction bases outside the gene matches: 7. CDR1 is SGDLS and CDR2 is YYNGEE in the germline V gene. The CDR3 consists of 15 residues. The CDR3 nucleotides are TGTGCCAGCAGCGCCGGAGGGGGCGCCGGAAACACCATATATTTT. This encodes CASSAGGGAGNTIYF.

Written as DNA, the CDR3 is TGTGCCAGCAGCCTGGAACAGGGACGGGGCTACACCTTC. Protein: CASSLEQGRGYTF. The chain uses TRBV7-3 and TRBJ1-2, with a tentative D call TRBD1 (6 bases). Looked up from germline, CDR1 is SGHTA and CDR2 is FQGTGA. CDR3 length: 13 residues. The ends were cut back, 5 bases at V and 8 bases at J, with 15 bases in the middle. Supplemented by reference TRBV7-3 and TRBJ1-2, the full variable domain reads GAGVSQTPSNKVTEKGKYVELRCDPISGHTALYWYRQSLGQGPEFLIYFQGTGAADDSGLPNDRFFAVRPEGSVSTLKIQRTERGDSAVYLCASSLEQGRGYTFGSGTRLTVV.

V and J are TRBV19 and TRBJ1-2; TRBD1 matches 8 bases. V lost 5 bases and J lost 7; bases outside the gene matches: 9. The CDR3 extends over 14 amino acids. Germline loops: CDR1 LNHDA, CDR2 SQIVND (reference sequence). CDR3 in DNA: TGTGCCAGTAGTTTCGACAGGGGCCTTTCTGGCTACACCTTC. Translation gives CASSFDRGLSGYTF.

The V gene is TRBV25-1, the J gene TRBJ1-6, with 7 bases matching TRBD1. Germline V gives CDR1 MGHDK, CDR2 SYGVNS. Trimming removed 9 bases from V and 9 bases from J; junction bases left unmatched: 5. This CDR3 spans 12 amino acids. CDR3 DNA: TGTGCCAGTAAGACAGGGATTTCACCCCTCCACTTT. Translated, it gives CASKTGISPLHF.

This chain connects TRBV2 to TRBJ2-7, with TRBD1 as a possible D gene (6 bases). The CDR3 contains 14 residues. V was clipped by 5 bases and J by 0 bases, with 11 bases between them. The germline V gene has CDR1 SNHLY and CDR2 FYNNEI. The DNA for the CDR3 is TGTGCCAGCAGTCTGGCAGGGGACTCCTACGAGCAGTACTTC. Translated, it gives CASSLAGDSYEQYF.

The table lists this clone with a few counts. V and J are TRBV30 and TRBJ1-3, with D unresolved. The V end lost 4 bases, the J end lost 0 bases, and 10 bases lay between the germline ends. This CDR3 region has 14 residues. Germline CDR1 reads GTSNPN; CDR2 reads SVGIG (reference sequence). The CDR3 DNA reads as TGTGCCTGGACAGCGGGATACTCTGGAAACACCATATATTTT. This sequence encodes CAWTAGYSGNTIYF.

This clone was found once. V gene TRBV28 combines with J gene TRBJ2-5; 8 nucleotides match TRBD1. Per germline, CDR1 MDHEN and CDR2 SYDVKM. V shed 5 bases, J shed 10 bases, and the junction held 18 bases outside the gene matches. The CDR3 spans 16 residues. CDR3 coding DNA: TGTGCCAGCAGTCCGCGGGGACAGGCGGATGGAGTGGGCCAGTACTTC. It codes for CASSPRGQADGVGQYF.

DNA for the CDR3: TGTGCCAGCAGCTTCTCTCCCGCTAGCGGGGGTTCAGATACGCAGTATTTT. Translation gives CASSFSPASGGSDTQYF. The chain recombines TRBV7-9 with TRBJ2-3, with TRBD2 matching over 10 bases. The CDR3 totals 17 residues. Germline V gene data show CDR1 as SEHNR and CDR2 as FQNEAQ (reference sequence). The J segment lost 4 bases and the V segment lost 3 bases, leaving 10 bases of the junction unmatched.

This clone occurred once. The CDR3 nucleotides read TGTGCCAGCAGCCGTACAGCGAACACCGGGGAGCTGTTTTTT. It encodes CASSRTANTGELFF. This rearrangement joins TRBV7-3 to TRBJ2-2; D not resolved. The CDR3 is 14 residues long. The germline CDR1 and CDR2 sequences are SGHTA and FQGTGA. Trimming took 5 bases from V and 0 from J, leaving 7 bases between them.

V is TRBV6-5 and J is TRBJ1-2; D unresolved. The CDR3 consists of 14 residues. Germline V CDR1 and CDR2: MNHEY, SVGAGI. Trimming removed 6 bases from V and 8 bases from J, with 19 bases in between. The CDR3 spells CASRSSGRLLGYTF. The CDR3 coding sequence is TGTGCCAGCAGATCCTCCGGGAGGCTCCTCGGCTACACCTTC.

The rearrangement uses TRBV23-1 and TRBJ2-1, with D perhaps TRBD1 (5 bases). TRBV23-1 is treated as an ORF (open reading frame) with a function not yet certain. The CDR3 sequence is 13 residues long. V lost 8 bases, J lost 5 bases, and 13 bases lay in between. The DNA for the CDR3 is TGCGCCAGCTCCACAAGGGGAAACAATGAGCAGTTCTTC. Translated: CASSTRGNNEQFF.

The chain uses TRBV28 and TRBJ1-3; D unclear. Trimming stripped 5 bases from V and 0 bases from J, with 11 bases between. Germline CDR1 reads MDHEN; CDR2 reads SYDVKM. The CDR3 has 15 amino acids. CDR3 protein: CASSRRSDSGNTIYF. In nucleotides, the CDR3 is TGTGCCAGCAGTCGGAGGTCCGACTCTGGAAACACCATATATTTT.

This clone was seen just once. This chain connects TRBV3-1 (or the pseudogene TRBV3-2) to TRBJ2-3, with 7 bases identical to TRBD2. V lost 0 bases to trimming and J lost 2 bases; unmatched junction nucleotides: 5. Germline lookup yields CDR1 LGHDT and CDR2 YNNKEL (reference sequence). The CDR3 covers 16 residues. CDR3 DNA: TGTGCCAGCAGCCAAGATTGGCGGGGGAACACAGATACGCAGTATTTT. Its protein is CASSQDWRGNTDTQYF.

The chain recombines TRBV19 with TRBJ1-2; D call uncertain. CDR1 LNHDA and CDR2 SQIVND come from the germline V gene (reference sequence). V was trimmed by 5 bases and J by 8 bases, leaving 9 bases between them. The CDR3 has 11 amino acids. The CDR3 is CASSSLRGYTF. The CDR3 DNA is TGTGCCAGTAGTTCACTTCGGGGCTACACCTTC.

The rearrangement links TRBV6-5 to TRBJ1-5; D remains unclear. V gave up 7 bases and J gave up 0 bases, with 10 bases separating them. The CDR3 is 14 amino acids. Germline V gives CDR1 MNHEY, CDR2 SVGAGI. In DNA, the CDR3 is TGTGCCAGCACGCGGGTTATTAGCAATCAGCCCCAGCATTTT. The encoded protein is CASTRVISNQPQHF.

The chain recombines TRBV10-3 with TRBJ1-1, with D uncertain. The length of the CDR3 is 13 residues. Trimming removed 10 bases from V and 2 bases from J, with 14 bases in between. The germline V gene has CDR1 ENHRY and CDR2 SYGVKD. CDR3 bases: TGTGCCACCCGCGCCGGGGTTAACACTGAAGCTTTCTTT. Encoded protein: CATRAGVNTEAFF.

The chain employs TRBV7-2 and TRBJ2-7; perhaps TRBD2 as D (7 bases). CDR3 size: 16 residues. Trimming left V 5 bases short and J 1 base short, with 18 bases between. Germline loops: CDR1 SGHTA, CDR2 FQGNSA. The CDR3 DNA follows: TGTGCCAGCAGCCCCCGGTGGGGGGGGCGTTCCTACGAGCAGTACTTC. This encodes CASSPRWGGRSYEQYF.